A single sample gave rise to the 13 T cell receptor beta chains below, sequenced in a study of response to subunit inactivated influenza vaccine. Each CDR3 protein is one row after TCRdb ran MiXCR on the RT-PCR reads. The repertoire holds about 500,000 distinct CDR3 sequences, with about 15% as singletons. The source was CD4+ T cells sorted from PBMCs, collected about 24 months after vaccination. The receptors originated from a man between 50 and 75 years old who received an inactivated influenza vaccine.

CDR3 residues: CASSSFSGLDEQFF. In DNA, the CDR3 is TGTGCCAGCAGCTCATTTAGCGGTCTCGATGAGCAGTTCTTC. The rearrangement links TRBV7-2 to TRBJ2-1, with D perhaps TRBD2 (6 bases). V shed 4 bases and J shed 8 bases, with 15 bases lying between them. This CDR3 region has 14 residues. From germline, CDR1 is SGHTA and CDR2 FQGNSA.

This clonotype was detected a few times. CDR3 protein: CASSQIYGDSPLHF. In DNA, the CDR3 is TGTGCCAGCAGCCAAATATATGGGGATTCACCCCTCCACTTT. This sequence joins TRBV3-1 and TRBJ1-6; D not certain. The V gene lost 2 bases and the J gene lost 8 bases, with 10 bases spanning the gap. The CDR3 length is 14 residues. The V gene's germline CDR1 is LGHDT and CDR2 YNNKEL (reference sequence).

V gene TRBV3-1 combines with J gene TRBJ2-5; D is undetermined. The CDR3 consists of 13 residues. Germline V gene lookup returns CDR1 LGHDT and CDR2 YNNKEL (reference sequence). Trimming left V 0 bases short and J 4 bases short, with 6 bases between. CDR3 in DNA: TGTGCCAGCAGCCAAGATATGCTAGAGACCCAGTACTTC. Its protein product is CASSQDMLETQYF.

This clonotype was seen ten or more times. This chain uses TRBV29-1 with TRBJ2-1; D unresolved. This CDR3 is built from 13 residues. Trimming shortened V by 2 bases and J by 9 bases, and 14 bases separated the two germline ends. Germline values: CDR1 SQVTM, CDR2 ANQGSEA. The CDR3 sequence: CSVELFGRGEQFF. DNA for the CDR3: TGCAGCGTTGAATTGTTTGGTAGAGGTGAGCAGTTCTTC.

This clonotype was seen at least ten times. The rearrangement links TRBV6-2 or TRBV6-3 to TRBJ1-5, with 8 bases identical to TRBD1. The CDR3 extends over 13 amino acids. CDR1 and CDR2 from the germline V gene are MNHEY and SVGEGT. Losses at the gene ends were 6 bases for V and 5 bases for J; bases not matched to a gene: 3. The chain's CDR3 is CASRDRGDQPQHF. CDR3 DNA: TGTGCCAGCAGAGACAGGGGCGATCAGCCCCAGCATTTT.

V gene TRBV6-1 combines with J gene TRBJ2-1; 10 nucleotides line up with TRBD1. Unmatched junction bases numbered 22, after V lost 4 bases and J lost 7 bases. Germline values: CDR1 MNHNS, CDR2 SASEGT. The CDR3 spans 20 residues. The CDR3 spells CASSGIPGQGRERDWNEQFF. Here the CDR3 DNA reads TGTGCCAGCAGTGGAATACCGGGACAGGGGCGGGAGCGGGACTGGAATGAGCAGTTCTTC.

This clonotype was seen at least ten times. The rearrangement uses TRBV7-9 and TRBJ2-1; D gene ambiguous. V dropped 2 bases and J dropped 6 bases, with 14 bases sitting between them. Looked up from germline, CDR1 is SEHNR and CDR2 is FQNEAQ (reference sequence). The CDR3 contains 15 residues. In DNA, the CDR3 is TGTGCCAGCAGCTTAATGGGTGGGATGGCCAATGAGCAGTTCTTC. It yields the protein CASSLMGGMANEQFF.

The genes are TRBV20-1 and TRBJ1-1, with D possibly matching TRBD1 (5 bases). This CDR3 comprises 13 residues. The V gene lost 5 bases and the J gene lost 1 base, with 11 bases spanning the gap. Per germline, CDR1 DFQATT and CDR2 SNEGSKA (reference sequence). The DNA for the CDR3 is TGCAGTGCTTCCACGGGGCCGAACACTGAAGCTTTCTTT. Protein product: CSASTGPNTEAFF.

This chain uses TRBV28 with TRBJ2-1; 11 bases map to TRBD2. CDR1 and CDR2 from the germline V gene are MDHEN and SYDVKM. Trimming cost V 2 bases and J 6 bases; bases outside gene matches: 6. The CDR3 is 16 residues long. Here the CDR3 reads CASSLKVTSGGNEQFF. In nucleotides, the CDR3 is TGTGCCAGCAGTTTAAAGGTTACTAGCGGGGGCAATGAGCAGTTCTTC.

This clonotype was counted between two and nine times. The chain carries TRBV11-1 and TRBJ2-3; 8 bases align to TRBD2. Germline V gene lookup returns CDR1 SGHAT and CDR2 FQDESV (reference sequence). J was trimmed by 0 bases and V by 5 bases; bases with no gene match: 13. The CDR3 runs 18 residues. The CDR3 reads CASSQSVRLARSTDTQYF. DNA of the CDR3: TGTGCCAGCAGCCAAAGTGTTCGACTAGCGAGGAGCACAGATACGCAGTATTTT.

The table lists this clonotype with many counts. V is TRBV5-4 and J is TRBJ2-1; no reliable D call. The CDR3 length is 16 residues. CDR1 and CDR2 from the germline V gene are SGHNT and YYREEE (reference sequence). V lost 0 bases to trimming and J lost 0 bases, with 10 bases between them. CDR3 in amino acids: CASSLGGPSSYNEQFF. CDR3 DNA: TGTGCCAGCAGCTTGGGTGGACCGAGCTCCTACAATGAGCAGTTCTTC.

This clonotype has more than one count but fewer than ten. This rearrangement joins TRBV12-3 or TRBV12-4 to TRBJ1-1; D gene ambiguous. The CDR3 has 15 amino acids. V gave up 2 bases and J gave up 2 bases, with 12 bases separating them. The CDR3 DNA reads as TGTGCCAGCAGTTTACAGGCCGGATTAAACACTGAAGCTTTCTTT. Amino acid sequence: CASSLQAGLNTEAFF.

This clonotype came up a few times. This chain uses TRBV12-3 or TRBV12-4 with TRBJ1-1, with D maybe TRBD1 (6 bases). The CDR3 has 15 amino acids. With 5 bases removed from V and 9 bases from J, the gap between germline ends came to 22 bases. Here the CDR3 reads CASSPLFDRGLKAFF. CDR3 nucleotide sequence: TGTGCCAGCAGTCCCCTCTTTGATCGGGGGCTGAAAGCTTTCTTT.